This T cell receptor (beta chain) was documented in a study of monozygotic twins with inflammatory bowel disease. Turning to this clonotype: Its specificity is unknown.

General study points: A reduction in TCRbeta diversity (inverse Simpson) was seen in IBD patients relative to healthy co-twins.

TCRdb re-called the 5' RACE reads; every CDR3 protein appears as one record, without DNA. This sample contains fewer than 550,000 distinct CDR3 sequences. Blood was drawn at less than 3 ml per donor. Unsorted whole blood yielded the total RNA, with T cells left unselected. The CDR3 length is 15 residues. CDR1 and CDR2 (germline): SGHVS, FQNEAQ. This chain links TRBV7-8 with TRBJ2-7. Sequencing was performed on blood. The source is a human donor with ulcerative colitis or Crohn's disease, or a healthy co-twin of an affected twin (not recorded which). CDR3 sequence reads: CASSLDSSGSYEQYF. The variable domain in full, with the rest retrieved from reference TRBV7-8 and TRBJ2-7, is GAGVSQSPRYKVAKRGQDVALRCDPISGHVSLFWYQQALGQGPEFLTYFQNEAQLDKSGLPSDRFFAERPEGSVSTLKIQRTQQEDSAVYLCASSLDSSGSYEQYFGPGTRLTVT.